These 25 T cell receptor beta chains originate from one sample sequenced in a study of identical twins. TCRdb analysed the 5' RACE reads with MiXCR anew, one entry per CDR3 protein. The sample consists of about 280,000 distinct CDR3 sequences, more than 6.5% of them appearing once. The same specimen was also included in a second study, on yellow fever vaccine responses in identical twins.

The sequencing sample was made of memory (CD45RO+) T cells sorted from blood. These TCRs come from a woman younger than 35 in good health.

This clonotype was observed a few times. This sequence joins TRBV12-3 or TRBV12-4 and TRBJ1-1; D is ambiguous. Trimming stripped 3 bases from V and 2 bases from J, with 16 bases between. The CDR3 spans 16 residues. The CDR3 region is CASSLELWRLNTEAFF. In DNA, the CDR3 is TGTGCCAGCAGTTTGGAGTTGTGGCGATTAAACACTGAAGCTTTCTTT.

The CDR3 DNA reads TGTGCCAGCAGCTTGTCGACAGCGACCAAACAGCCCCAGCATTTT. This encodes CASSLSTATKQPQHF. The chain links TRBV5-6 to TRBJ1-5; D is perhaps TRBD1 (5 bases). The germline CDR1 and CDR2 sequences are SGHDT and YYEEEE. The CDR3 is 15 amino acids. Trimming cost V 1 base and J 7 bases, with 15 bases left between them.

The chain has TRBV11-3 and TRBJ2-1; 13 bases are shared with TRBD2. With V trimmed by 2 bases and J by 9 bases, 7 bases remained unmatched. The CDR3 has 16 residues. Germline V lookup: CDR1 SGHNT, CDR2 YENEEA. The CDR3 nucleotides are TGTGCCAGCAGCTTATCCTTAAGACTAGCGGGAGGTGAGCAGTTCTTC. It specifies CASSLSLRLAGGEQFF. Full variable domain (missing parts from reference TRBV11-3 and TRBJ2-1): EAGVVQSPRYKIIEKKQPVAFWCNPISGHNTLYWYLQNLGQGPELLIRYENEEAVDDSQLPKDRFSAERLKGVDSTLKIQPAELGDSAVYLCASSLSLRLAGGEQFFGPGTRLTVL.

This clonotype was picked up many times. The chain joins TRBV5-6 to TRBJ2-4, with a weak D call TRBD2 (5 bases). Germline CDR1 SGHDT, CDR2 YYEEEE. The CDR3 is 15 residues long. Trimming shortened V by 0 bases and J by 9 bases, and 16 bases separated the two germline ends. The CDR3 region has the DNA TGTGCCAGCAGCTTGGCGGGGAGTGGCAAACTCATTCAGTACTTC. This sequence encodes CASSLAGSGKLIQYF.

This clonotype was detected many times. The chain carries TRBV6-4 and TRBJ1-1; no definite D call. The germline V gene has CDR1 MRHNA and CDR2 SNTAGT. The CDR3 covers 13 residues. The germline V and J ends were trimmed by 5 bases and 4 bases, with 11 bases remaining between them. DNA of the CDR3: TGTGCCAGCAGTACCATGGAGGGCACTGAAGCTTTCTTT. This gives the protein CASSTMEGTEAFF.

This clonotype was picked up a small number of times. This chain joins TRBV14 and TRBJ1-1, with D tentatively TRBD1 (6 bases). The germline V and J ends were trimmed by 6 bases and 3 bases, with 11 bases remaining between them. The CDR3 has 13 amino acids. Germline CDR1 reads SGHDN; CDR2 reads FVKESK. The DNA for the CDR3 is TGTGCCAGCAGACTACAGGGATACACTGAAGCTTTCTTT. Its protein is CASRLQGYTEAFF.

CDR3 in DNA: TGCGCCAGCAGCAAGCAGCCAGGGCAAGAGACCCAGTACTTC. It is translated as CASSKQPGQETQYF. This chain joins TRBV5-1 and TRBJ2-5; D is perhaps TRBD1 (5 bases). Germline V lookup: CDR1 SGHRS, CDR2 YFSETQ. V was cut by 4 bases and J by 2 bases, with 12 bases left in between. The CDR3 runs 14 residues.

This clonotype was recorded at least ten times. This rearrangement joins TRBV12-3 or TRBV12-4 to TRBJ2-1; D gene unclear. The ends were cut back, 8 bases at V and 5 bases at J, with 10 bases in the middle. This CDR3 has 12 residues. The CDR3 DNA is TGTGCCAGCCAACGGGCAGACAATGAGCAGTTCTTC. This translates into CASQRADNEQFF.

At least ten counts were recorded for this clonotype. The V and J genes are TRBV7-9 and TRBJ2-3, with 13 nucleotides matching TRBD2. The germline V gene has CDR1 SEHNR and CDR2 FQNEAQ (reference sequence). The trim removed 7 bases at V and 3 bases at J, leaving 10 bases unmatched. The CDR3 loop spans 17 amino acids. The CDR3 DNA reads TGTGCCAGCACCACGGCGGGACTAGCGGGAACAACAGATACGCAGTATTTT. It encodes CASTTAGLAGTTDTQYF.

This clonotype has at least ten counts. The chain carries TRBV28 and TRBJ1-2; D unclear. V lost 5 bases and J 4 bases, leaving 11 bases between the germline ends. CDR1 MDHEN and CDR2 SYDVKM come from the germline V gene. The CDR3 totals 13 residues. The CDR3 here is CASSQDGRYGYTF. Written as DNA, the CDR3 is TGTGCCAGCAGTCAAGATGGTCGCTATGGCTACACCTTC.

This chain connects TRBV19 to TRBJ1-2, with D unclear. CDR1 and CDR2 from the germline V gene are LNHDA and SQIVND (reference sequence). The CDR3 extends over 13 amino acids. Trimming cost V 4 bases and J 2 bases, with 8 bases left between them. The CDR3 spells CASSKGSNYGYTF. In DNA form, the CDR3 reads TGTGCCAGTAGTAAGGGTTCAAACTATGGCTACACCTTC.

This clonotype was recorded at least ten times. The chain links TRBV12-3 or TRBV12-4 to TRBJ1-2; TRBD1 aligns across 8 bases. The junction had 12 bases not matched to a gene; V was cut back by 10 bases and J by 2 bases. The CDR3 has 15 amino acids. This CDR3 reads CAIAWQGATNYGYTF. The CDR3 DNA is TGTGCCATAGCTTGGCAGGGGGCAACCAACTATGGCTACACCTTC.

This clonotype was detected a few times. The chain employs TRBV12-3 or TRBV12-4 and TRBJ2-1; possibly TRBD2 for D (7 bases). This CDR3 spans 19 amino acids. Trimming stripped 6 bases from V and 4 bases from J, with 28 bases between. As DNA, the CDR3 is TGTGCCAGCAGACCGGTCAGGAGTGGGGGCGGGGGCCAATACAATGAGCAGTTCTTC. Its translation: CASRPVRSGGGGQYNEQFF.

In this sample, this clonotype is medium-sized (0.01 to 0.1%). V usage is TRBV5-6 and J usage is TRBJ2-1; tentative D call: TRBD2 (5 bases). CDR1 is SGHDT and CDR2 is YYEEEE in the germline V gene. Trimming cost V 5 bases and J 5 bases, with 14 bases left between them. CDR3 size: 14 residues. The CDR3 spells CASRRGPQNNEQFF. CDR3 sequence (DNA): TGTGCCAGCAGAAGAGGGCCCCAGAACAATGAGCAGTTCTTC.

V is TRBV20-1 and J is TRBJ2-2; no definite D call. Germline V CDR1 and CDR2: DFQATT, SNEGSKA (reference sequence). The CDR3 is made up of 13 amino acids. Trimming stripped 5 bases from V and 1 base from J, with 8 bases between. The CDR3 region has the DNA TGCAGTGCTCGCCTCGGGAACACCGGGGAGCTGTTTTTT. Translation: CSARLGNTGELFF.

The sample holds many counts of this clonotype. The V gene is TRBV27, the J gene TRBJ2-7, with TRBD1 matching 8 bases. The V and J ends lost 2 bases and 1 base, in that order; junction bases with no gene match: 4. This CDR3 has 15 residues. CDR1 MNHEY and CDR2 SMNVEV come from the germline V gene (reference sequence). CDR3 bases: TGTGCCAGCAGTTTAATAACAGGGGGTTCCTACGAGCAGTACTTC. Amino acids: CASSLITGGSYEQYF.

This clonotype has at least ten counts. This chain uses TRBV5-1 with TRBJ1-2; unclear D gene. CDR3 size: 14 residues. Trimming removed 0 bases from V and 2 bases from J, with 8 bases in between. Per the germline V gene, CDR1 is SGHRS and CDR2 is YFSETQ. CDR3 coding DNA: TGCGCCAGCAGCTTGGGTCAGAGCAACTATGGCTACACCTTC. This codes for CASSLGQSNYGYTF.

The rearrangement links TRBV5-8 to TRBJ2-3; tentatively, D is TRBD2 (6 bases). This CDR3 spans 14 amino acids. Germline CDR1 is SGHTS and CDR2 is YDEGEE. The germline V and J ends were trimmed by 4 bases and 2 bases, with 11 bases remaining between them. CDR3 in amino acids: CASSLAPLTDTQYF. CDR3 DNA: TGTGCCAGCAGCCTAGCGCCCCTCACAGATACGCAGTATTTT.

The chain joins TRBV20-1 to TRBJ2-3; TRBD1 or TRBD2 may be the D gene (5 bases each). V gave up 4 bases and J gave up 0 bases, with 8 bases separating them. Germline CDR1 DFQATT, CDR2 SNEGSKA (reference sequence). The CDR3 is made up of 13 amino acids. The CDR3 loop is CSATGASTDTQYF. The DNA of the CDR3 is TGCAGTGCTACCGGGGCTAGCACAGATACGCAGTATTTT.

This clonotype was found many times. This rearrangement joins TRBV12-3 or TRBV12-4 to TRBJ2-7; D might be TRBD1 (5 bases). V was cut by 6 bases and J by 0 bases, with 15 bases left in between. The CDR3 runs to 15 residues. The CDR3 region is CASSPWGSRSYEQYF. In nucleotides, the CDR3 is TGTGCCAGCAGCCCCTGGGGCTCCCGCTCCTACGAGCAGTACTTC.

The table lists this clonotype with many counts. The gene calls are TRBV4-1 and TRBJ2-1, with D perhaps matching TRBD2 (7 bases). CDR3 length equals 16 residues. Germline CDR1 is MGHRA and CDR2 is YSYEKL. The V end was cut by 8 bases, the J end by 2 bases, with 19 bases between. The DNA for the CDR3 is TGCGCCAGCGCCCGAGGGGGGGCAGGGGCCTACAATGAGCAGTTCTTC. Protein sequence: CASARGGAGAYNEQFF.

This clonotype was counted a single time. This chain uses TRBV4-1 with TRBJ2-6; D unresolved. The V gene lost 4 bases and the J gene lost 5 bases, with 6 bases spanning the gap. The CDR3 has 13 residues. Germline V gene data show CDR1 as MGHRA and CDR2 as YSYEKL. The CDR3 DNA reads as TGCGCCAGCAGCCCGAGCTGGGCCAACGTCCTGACTTTC. Its protein product is CASSPSWANVLTF.

This clonotype was observed a few times. This chain connects TRBV20-1 to TRBJ2-7, with 7 bases identical to TRBD1. The germline gives CDR1 DFQATT, CDR2 SNEGSKA (reference sequence). The CDR3 is 14 amino acids. J was trimmed by 2 bases and V by 3 bases; bases with no gene match: 7. For the CDR3, the DNA is TGCAGTGCTAGCCGACAGGGTAGGCCCTACGAGCAGTACTTC. It specifies CSASRQGRPYEQYF.

The sample holds a few counts of this clonotype. One end of the junction fails to match germline, which may point to a read error. The gene calls are TRBV20-1 and TRBJ2-1, with a tentative D call TRBD2 (5 bases). Per germline, CDR1 DFQATT and CDR2 SNEGSKA (reference sequence). The CDR3 sequence is 13 residues long. The CDR3 sequence is CSAREGSDHEQFF. In DNA, the CDR3 is TGCAGTGCGAGAGAAGGGAGCGACCATGAGCAGTTCTTC.

In this sample, this clonotype turned up many times. The rearrangement joins TRBV5-1 to TRBJ1-1; TRBD1 aligns across 7 bases. J lost 2 bases, V lost 5 bases, and 6 bases had no gene match. The CDR3 is made up of 14 amino acids. Looked up from germline, CDR1 is SGHRS and CDR2 is YFSETQ. CDR3 sequence reads: CASRGGQSNTEAFF. CDR3 bases: TGCGCCAGCAGAGGGGGACAGAGCAACACTGAAGCTTTCTTT.